This T cell receptor beta chain was identified during a study of TIL therapy for anti-PD-1-resistant metastatic lung cancer. The V and J ends lost 4 bases and 7 bases respectively, with 11 bases between them. The V gene's germline CDR1 is SGHRS and CDR2 YFSETQ. This CDR3 spans 12 amino acids. The time point denotes: pre-treatment sample, taken before nivolumab and TIL therapy. Pleural nodules or supraclavicular lymph nodes made up most of the excised metastases sampled. As concerns this clone: Other nucleotide sequences in the sample specify the same CDR3.

The libraries were made with immunoSEQ v3. The assay was immunoSEQ multiplex PCR, and TCRdb's table has in-frame clones only and misses some. The table has about 7,500 clones, roughly 69% seen once; the top ten hold 7%. The chain links TRBV5-1 to TRBJ1-1; D remains unclear. The sequence came from a person between 25 and 80 years old with non-small cell lung cancer. The sequenced sample was tumor tissue, obtained at baseline. CDR3 DNA: TGCGCCAGCAGCCCAGAGACGGGTGAAGCTTTCTTT. As protein: CASSPETGEAFF.